The source of this T cell receptor beta chain is a study of blood T cell repertoires in COVID-19. The assay was immunoSEQ multiplex PCR, and TCRdb's table has in-frame clones only and misses some. Counted here are 380,000 or so clones, roughly 90% occurring once; the ten biggest clones make up about 1.2%. Trimming removed 4 bases at V and 4 bases at J, with 21 bases between. The length of the CDR3 is 17 residues. Per the germline V gene, CDR1 is MNHEY and CDR2 is SMNVEV (reference sequence). The chain carries TRBV27 and TRBJ2-3; D may be TRBD1 (5 bases). The sequencing input was peripheral blood. The TCR was taken from a middle-aged man with acute or convalescent COVID-19. The CDR3 bases are TGTGCCAGCAGTTCCCGTTGGGGCAGGGCAACCTCAGATACGCAGTATTTT. Residues: CASSSRWGRATSDTQYF.